This T cell receptor (beta chain) was recovered during a study of T-cell memory formation after mild COVID-19 (dated by TCRdb to the early 2020s). Notes on the research overall: TCR sequence clusters from the two donors were largely donor specific. T-cell clones expanding and contracting after mild COVID-19 in two donors were tracked by longitudinal TCRalpha and TCRbeta repertoire sequencing. Two young, previously healthy adult volunteers, one female and one male, were included in the cohort. The paper's findings and limits, for the study overall: SARS-CoV-2 specificity of the second-wave clones peaking on day 37 was not confirmed. The detection of some responding clones in pre-infection memory suggests that pre-existing cross-reactive memory T cells joined the SARS-CoV-2 response. From day 15 to 85, contracting clones showed balanced CD4/CD8 phenotypes, whereas a second wave of clones that expanded from day 15 to 37 leaned towards CD4+. The study covered only a couple of mild cases, and larger cohorts including severe cases with pre-infection samples were considered necessary. Contracting CD4+ clones were located mainly in the CM and EM memory subsets, whereas CD8+ clones were found to be enriched in EMRA.

The sequencer listed for this sample is Illumina NovaSeq 6000. cDNA libraries for TCRalpha and TCRbeta were prepared by 5'RACE using constant-segment primers, with sample barcodes and unique molecular identifiers added. Trizol reagent was used to extract RNA from every sample. Library amplification was performed in two PCR steps, and a second sample barcode and Illumina TruSeq adapters were introduced in the second step. Sequencing of the libraries was done on an Illumina NovaSeq, producing 2 x 150 bp paired-end reads. The study's processing was this. Reads were demultiplexed and collapsed into UMI-guided consensus sequences with migec v1.2.7. Using mixcr v2.1.11, the UMI consensuses were aligned to TRA and TRB V and J templates and assembled into clonotypes. A clonotype was counted as expanded or contracted only when both edgeR and NoisET called the clonotype significant, with the noise models trained on biological replicates. For edgeR calls, a false discovery rate-adjusted p below 0.01 and a log2 fold-change threshold of 1 were applied. As an exploratory analysis of dynamics, max-normalized trajectories of the 1000 most abundant clonotypes were examined with PCA combined with hierarchical clustering. Each responding clone was given a CD4 or CD8 phenotype based on the CD4+ and CD8+ repertoires, which had been sequenced separately. Using fastp at Q25 and MiXCR, TCRdb reprocessed the public reads and kept productive beta chains. For every CDR3 protein sequence, its rows merge into one entry that carries the most common genes and DNA. TCRdb, rather than the study authors, made the V and J calls. This sample is represented by around 400,000 distinct CDR3 sequences; 20% to 25% of them were singletons. The ten most abundant clones make up 8.5% to 9% of the sample.

This clonotype was seen more than once but under ten times. Its recognized antigen is unknown. Base qualities were left out, and no much larger clone turns up one base away. The CDR3 starts with the cysteine, ends with the phenylalanine, and has 13 residues. The DNA shown is the 39-base CDR3, in frame from base 1. Trimming takes 4 bases from V and 7 bases from J, and the germline ends sit 14 bases apart. Sequences SGHKS (CDR1) and YYEKEE (CDR2) are obtained from the germline V gene (reference sequence). PBMCs were isolated by Ficoll-Paque density gradient centrifugation. The sample comprised PBMCs or a T cell subset sorted from them (not recorded which). The rearranged segments are TRBV5-5 and TRBJ1-1, with a weak D call of TRBD1 (6 bases match). This receptor was obtained from an adult woman who had mild COVID-19 (a few samples of this study predate the infection). The sample titles of this study are shuffled in the database, so cell type and time point are left out; the donor was told from shared clones. CDR3 sequence: CASSRGGQLEAFF. The sequenced DNA: TGTGCCAGCAGCCGAGGAGGACAGCTTGAAGCTTTCTTT.